What follows are 14 T cell receptor beta chains derived from one specimen sequenced in a study of identical twins. MiXCR was run by TCRdb on the 5' RACE reads, yielding one entry per CDR3 protein. In the table there are about 460,000 distinct CDR3 sequences, 11% to 15% of which are singletons. The same sample was also used in a study of yellow fever vaccine responses in identical twins.

The material sequenced was CD4+ T cells sorted from blood. The receptors here all came from a woman aged 18 to 35 in good health.

In this sample, this clonotype turned up a few times. The rearrangement joins TRBV28 to TRBJ1-5, with D unresolved. V gave up 8 bases and J gave up 10 bases, with 9 bases separating them. The germline V gene encodes CDR1 MDHEN and CDR2 SYDVKM. The CDR3 is made up of 10 amino acids. In nucleotides, the CDR3 is TGTGCCAGCGGCCTCGGCCCCCAGCATTTT. Translating it yields CASGLGPQHF.

In this sample, this clonotype turned up a few times. This chain uses TRBV5-1 with TRBJ1-2; 7 bases match TRBD1. CDR3 length: 14 amino acids. V shed 0 bases and J 8 bases; nucleotides not matched to a gene: 7. Germline V gives CDR1 SGHRS, CDR2 YFSETQ. Here the CDR3 DNA reads TGCGCCAGCAGCTTGGGCGGGACAGTAGGCGGCTACACCTTC. It translates to CASSLGGTVGGYTF.

This clonotype was detected a few times. The chain has TRBV5-1 and TRBJ2-7; D gene unclear. The germline V gene encodes CDR1 SGHRS and CDR2 YFSETQ. V was pared by 2 bases and J by 2 bases, with 8 bases between. The CDR3 is made up of 13 amino acids. The CDR3 protein is CASSLELPYEQYF. For the CDR3, the DNA is TGCGCCAGCAGCTTAGAGTTGCCCTACGAGCAGTACTTC.

The V and J genes are TRBV7-2 and TRBJ2-5; D gene ambiguous. Trimming left V 5 bases short and J 5 bases short, with 12 bases between. The germline V gene has CDR1 SGHTA and CDR2 FQGNSA. The CDR3 length is 13 residues. CDR3 in amino acids: CASSPRMGETQYF. The CDR3 DNA reads as TGTGCCAGCAGCCCCCGCATGGGGGAGACCCAGTACTTC. Based on the CDR3 plus reference TRBV7-2 and TRBJ2-5, the full variable domain is GAGVSQSPSNKVTEKGKDVELRCDPISGHTALYWYRQSLGQGLEFLIYFQGNSAPDKSGLPSDRFSAERTGGSVSTLTIQRTQQEDSAVYLCASSPRMGETQYFGPGTRLLVL.

The chain links TRBV19 to TRBJ2-1, with 9 nucleotides matching TRBD1. Germline V CDR1 and CDR2: LNHDA, SQIVND (reference sequence). V shed 7 bases, J shed 6 bases, and the junction held 10 bases outside the gene matches. The CDR3 consists of 15 residues. The CDR3 reads CASTPRDRVGNEQFF. The CDR3 DNA reads as TGTGCCAGTACCCCCCGGGACAGGGTGGGCAATGAGCAGTTCTTC.

This clonotype turned up a few times. The chain links TRBV4-2 to TRBJ2-1, with 13 bases that match TRBD2. V gave up 4 bases and J gave up 7 bases; unmatched junction bases: 4. Germline CDR1 LGHNA, CDR2 YNFKEQ. The CDR3 length is 15 residues. The CDR3 coding sequence is TGTGCCAGCAGCCCCGGGACTAGCGGGGCAAATGAGCAGTTCTTC. It is translated as CASSPGTSGANEQFF.

The V and J genes are TRBV28 and TRBJ2-4; 10 bases align to TRBD1. Looked up from germline, CDR1 is MDHEN and CDR2 is SYDVKM. V gave up 5 bases and J gave up 1 base; unmatched junction bases: 5. There are 16 residues in the CDR3. The CDR3 loop is CASSVLDRGAKNIQYF. Written as DNA, the CDR3 is TGTGCCAGCAGTGTACTGGACAGGGGGGCCAAAAACATTCAGTACTTC.

The chain links TRBV27 to TRBJ1-6, with D unclear. The CDR3 is 14 amino acids. Germline V gene data show CDR1 as MNHEY and CDR2 as SMNVEV (reference sequence). V dropped 3 bases and J dropped 7 bases, with 10 bases sitting between them. CDR3 loop: CASSFGSVNSPLHF. In DNA form, the CDR3 reads TGTGCCAGCAGTTTTGGGTCGGTGAATTCACCCCTCCACTTT.

This clonotype was counted a few times. The CDR3 loop reads CASRRGQGYNEQFF. The CDR3 nucleotides are TGTGCCAGCAGAAGGGGACAGGGTTACAATGAGCAGTTCTTC. J is TRBJ2-1 and V is TRBV28; 9 bases agree with TRBD1. CDR1 MDHEN and CDR2 SYDVKM come from the germline V gene. The CDR3 runs 14 residues. V lost 6 bases, J lost 4 bases, and 4 bases stayed unmatched. The full variable domain, its missing parts supplied by reference TRBV28 and TRBJ2-1, is DVKVTQSSRYLVKRTGEKVFLECVQDMDHENMFWYRQDPGLGLRLIYFSYDVKMKEKGDIPEGYSVSREKKERFSLILESASTNQTSMYLCASRRGQGYNEQFFGPGTRLTVL.

In its sample, this clonotype was seen a few times. This sequence joins TRBV20-1 and TRBJ2-7; unclear D gene. Germline values: CDR1 DFQATT, CDR2 SNEGSKA (reference sequence). V shed 0 bases and J shed 0 bases, with 18 bases lying between them. This CDR3 contains 17 residues. DNA of the CDR3: TGCAGTGCTAGAGATTATTTCGTCCAGGCGACCTCCTACGAGCAGTACTTC. It codes for CSARDYFVQATSYEQYF.

The chain combines TRBV7-2 with TRBJ2-2, with 13 positions matching TRBD2. Germline V CDR1 and CDR2: SGHTA, FQGNSA. The CDR3 contains 16 residues. Germline trimming cut 3 bases from V and 6 bases from J; bases unmatched to any gene: 4. In DNA, the CDR3 is TGTGCCAGCAGCTTCGGGACTAGCGGGATAGCCGGGGAGCTGTTTTTT. It is translated as CASSFGTSGIAGELFF.

This clonotype was seen more than once but under ten times. The V call is TRBV27, the J call TRBJ1-5, with TRBD1 matching over 7 bases. V trimming: 7 bases; J trimming: 3 bases; junction bases outside the gene matches: 6. CDR3 length equals 14 residues. The germline CDR1 and CDR2 sequences are MNHEY and SMNVEV (reference sequence). The CDR3 region is CASKGGGFNQPQHF. In nucleotides, the CDR3 is TGTGCCAGCAAAGGGGGCGGTTTCAATCAGCCCCAGCATTTT.

This sequence joins TRBV20-1 and TRBJ1-6, with 7 nucleotides matching TRBD1. V lost 6 bases, J lost 5 bases, and 13 bases stayed unmatched. The CDR3 has 16 amino acids. In germline, CDR1 is DFQATT, CDR2 SNEGSKA (reference sequence). The CDR3 bases are TGCAGTGCAAGACTTCCAACAGGGGCCCATAATTCACCCCTCCACTTT. The encoded protein is CSARLPTGAHNSPLHF.

This clonotype has more than one count but fewer than ten. This chain uses TRBV24-1 with TRBJ2-3; D is unclear. Trimming took 5 bases from V and 3 from J, leaving 8 bases between them. This CDR3 spans 13 amino acids. CDR1 is KGHDR, CDR2 SFDVKD, per germline. The CDR3 bases are TGTGCCACCAGTGTCCCCCCTACAGATACGCAGTATTTT. It encodes CATSVPPTDTQYF.